A selection of T cell receptor beta chains follows, all from one sample in a study of early T cells in non-severe SARS-CoV-2 infection. TCRdb reanalysed the 5' RACE reads using MiXCR and keeps one entry per CDR3 protein. The profile shows some 89,000 distinct CDR3 sequences, 11% of them singletons. The sample was whole blood, taken at baseline. The source is an adult who was a healthcare worker with PCR-confirmed SARS-CoV-2 infection or an uninfected control (not recorded which). CDR3s include the opening cysteine and the closing phenylalanine or tryptophan.

v_call cdr3_aa
TRBV20-1 CSARDRLAGGPGELFF
TRBV29-1 CSVEDRGTGEFF
TRBV21-1 CASIATRPLENEQFF
TRBV11-2 CASSLWDYGYTF
TRBV6-2/TRBV6-3 CASSSHRQNTEAFF
TRBV4-1 CASSQTIRGYEQYF
TRBV27 CASSFDWGREYNEQFF
TRBV6-5 CASSYSRDGASYEQYF
TRBV2 CASSFTRSTDTQYF
TRBV5-6 CASSLAGTENYQPQHF
TRBV18 CASSPGTAYEQYF
TRBV29-1 CSVERPGQGAYEQYF
TRBV25-1 CASKTDGNTIYF
TRBV27 CASSRGAKQYF
TRBV24-1 CATSDPLTDHYGYTF
TRBV6-2/TRBV6-3 CASSYDARQGTNQPQHF
TRBV4-2 CASSQSTSGKGEQFF
TRBV4-2 CASSQDPGQVYGYTF
TRBV18 CASSRGTSGSGTDTQYF
TRBV19 CASMDPLGQGVHPLRNEQFF
TRBV11-2 CASSLYREGAFF
TRBV7-2 CASSGRAESQPQHF
TRBV27 CASCAMVYTDTQYF
TRBV7-2 CASSVTDYYGFTF